What follows are 10 T cell receptor beta chains derived from one specimen sequenced in a study of vaccination and CD4 T cells after COVID-19. These TCRs' antigens remain unknown. An Oncomine TCR Beta short-read assay was used to sequence the DNA from cultured CD4+ T cells. TCRdb recomputed calls from the PCR reads with MiXCR, one row per CDR3 protein. The sample records approximately 17,000 distinct CDR3 sequences, 70% to 75% being singletons. The treatment was: roughly ten-day PBMC culture with coronavirus spike peptide pools or control peptides (ViraFEST assay). Material for sequencing was CD4+ T cells from blood, cultured in vitro. The receptors derive from a human donor who had recovered from COVID-19.

The gene calls are TRBV20-1 and TRBJ2-7; D may be TRBD2 (5 bases). Germline CDR1 is DFQATT and CDR2 is SNEGSKA (reference sequence). The CDR3 length is 12 residues. V was trimmed by 3 bases and J by 4 bases, leaving 10 bases between them. CDR3 loop: CSARKSGYEQYF. The CDR3 DNA reads TGCAGTGCTAGGAAAAGCGGTTACGAGCAGTACTTC.

By frequency in the sample, this clonotype is medium-sized. Mismatch with germline at one junction end may stem from a read error. The chain links TRBV27 to TRBJ1-2, with TRBD1 identical over 7 bases. This CDR3 is built from 9 residues. Germline CDR1 reads MNHEY; CDR2 reads SMNVEV (reference sequence). CDR3 DNA: TGTGCCAGAAGAAGACAGGGCGCCTTC. Its protein is CARRRQGAF.

This chain links TRBV20-1 with TRBJ2-1, with D possibly matching TRBD2 (6 bases). The V end was cut by 3 bases, the J end by 5 bases, with 17 bases between. Germline assignment: CDR1 DFQATT and CDR2 SNEGSKA (reference sequence). This CDR3 contains 15 residues. CDR3 region: CSARGWRLGNNEQFF. In DNA, the CDR3 is TGCAGTGCTAGGGGCTGGCGACTAGGGAACAATGAGCAGTTCTTC.

The chain links TRBV20-1 to TRBJ2-1, with D perhaps TRBD2 (6 bases). CDR1 is DFQATT and CDR2 is SNEGSKA in the germline V gene (reference sequence). Trimming took off 0 bases at V and 4 bases at J, with 10 bases between the two ends. CDR3 length: 14 residues. CDR3 coding DNA: TGCAGTGCTAGAGATGCGGGAAGATACAATGAGCAGTTCTTC. It codes for CSARDAGRYNEQFF.

The rearrangement uses TRBV20-1 and TRBJ2-5; 10 bases line up with TRBD2. V gave up 6 bases and J gave up 3 bases; unmatched junction bases: 4. The germline gives CDR1 DFQATT, CDR2 SNEGSKA (reference sequence). The CDR3 covers 13 residues. The CDR3 sequence is CSAVGTSEETQYF. CDR3 coding DNA: TGCAGTGCAGTAGGGACTAGCGAAGAGACCCAGTACTTC.

The rearrangement joins TRBV7-8 to TRBJ1-2; TRBD1 matches 9 bases. Germline lookup yields CDR1 SGHVS and CDR2 FQNEAQ. The CDR3 covers 16 residues. The V segment lost 1 base and the J segment 1 base; nucleotides outside the gene matches: 4. CDR3 in amino acids: CASSLGDRGYNYGYTF. The CDR3 DNA sequence: TGTGCCAGCAGCTTAGGAGACAGGGGGTATAACTATGGCTACACCTTC.

The gene calls are TRBV20-1 and TRBJ1-5; 9 positions agree with TRBD1. The CDR3 runs 16 residues. In germline, CDR1 is DFQATT, CDR2 SNEGSKA (reference sequence). Trimming cost V 0 bases and J 4 bases; bases outside gene matches: 7. This CDR3 is CSARDGNRGQNQPQHF. The CDR3 DNA is TGCAGTGCTAGAGATGGGAACAGGGGGCAAAATCAGCCCCAGCATTTT.

The chain recombines TRBV7-3 with TRBJ2-2; D is possibly TRBD2 (6 bases). Germline V gives CDR1 SGHTA, CDR2 FQGTGA. V shed 5 bases and J shed 6 bases, with 16 bases lying between them. The CDR3 contains 15 residues. The CDR3 sequence: CASSLLPSGAGELFF. The DNA of the CDR3 is TGTGCCAGCAGCCTACTCCCCTCGGGGGCCGGGGAGCTGTTTTTT.

This clonotype was counted a few times. V and J are TRBV6-2 or TRBV6-3 and TRBJ1-6; the D is unclear. Germline-derived CDR1 and CDR2 are MNHEY and SVGEGT. Trimming cost V 2 bases and J 5 bases, with 7 bases left between them. This CDR3 has 14 residues. The CDR3 DNA is TGTGCCAGCAGTTACGGCAGCGATAATTCACCCCTCCACTTT. Amino acids: CASSYGSDNSPLHF.

By sample fraction, this clonotype is medium-sized. The chain employs TRBV27 and TRBJ1-1; D uncertain. Trimming removed 4 bases at V and 1 base at J, with 7 bases between. Germline V gives CDR1 MNHEY, CDR2 SMNVEV (reference sequence). This CDR3 contains 13 residues. The CDR3 loop reads CASSWTENTEAFF. Written as DNA, the CDR3 is TGTGCCAGCAGTTGGACGGAGAACACTGAAGCTTTCTTT.